Below, 21 T cell receptor beta chains from the same sample are listed, as sequenced in a study of CXCR3-negative and CXCR3-positive naive CD8 T cells. The libraries of TRB cDNA were prepared using 5' RACE with UMI labels. TCRdb re-called the 5' RACE reads; every CDR3 protein appears as one record, without DNA. This repertoire comprises about 150,000 distinct CDR3 sequences; its ten largest clones make up under 0.5%. These receptors lack a known antigen. Notes on the study in general: Relative to CXCR3-negative naive cells, CXCR3-positive naive cells had more hydrophobic TRB CDR3s.

Sequenced: naive CXCR3+ CD8+ T cells from blood. Subset described: CD45RO-CCR7+CD27+CD95- naive CD8+ T cells expressing CXCR3 (TNR3+). The receptors derive from a human donor in good health. Some clones in this sample may be carry-over from other donors' samples.

The genes are TRBV19 and TRBJ2-7; no DNA is available, so the TRBD1 call from TCRdb remains unchecked. Per the germline V gene, CDR1 is LNHDA and CDR2 is SQIVND (reference sequence). This CDR3 has 15 amino acids. The CDR3: CASTPGAGTMVEQYF.

The genes are TRBV9 and TRBJ2-1; TCRdb names TRBD2, which stays unverified in the absence of DNA. The CDR3 length is 14 residues. Germline CDR1 is SGDLS and CDR2 is YYNGEE. The CDR3 sequence is CASGRASGGNEQFF. The entire variable domain, with the rest obtained from reference TRBV9 and TRBJ2-1, is as follows: DSGVTQTPKHLITATGQRVTLRCSPRSGDLSVYWYQQSLDQGLQFLIQYYNGEERAKGNILERFSAQQFPDLHSELNLSSLELGDSALYFCASGRASGGNEQFFGPGTRLTVL.

This rearrangement joins TRBV7-8 to TRBJ2-7; TCRdb proposes TRBD1, but this gene call is untestable without DNA. The germline gives CDR1 SGHVS, CDR2 FQNEAQ. CDR3 length equals 15 residues. The CDR3 protein is CASSWADLGYYEQYF.

The gene calls are TRBV4-1 and TRBJ1-1. The CDR3 consists of 15 residues. In germline, CDR1 is MGHRA, CDR2 YSYEKL. CDR3 protein: CASSRGFGMDTEAFF.

V is TRBV4-1 and J is TRBJ1-2. Per the germline V gene, CDR1 is MGHRA and CDR2 is YSYEKL. This CDR3 has 13 residues. The CDR3: CASSPTSYYGYTF.

The chain is built from TRBV19 and TRBJ1-1; absent DNA, TCRdb's TRBD1 call cannot be checked. Germline CDR1 LNHDA, CDR2 SQIVND (reference sequence). The CDR3 spans 15 residues. The CDR3 sequence is CASSKNRGGNTEAFF.

This chain joins TRBV6-5 and TRBJ2-7; TCRdb returns TRBD2, unconfirmable since there is no DNA. Germline-derived CDR1 and CDR2 are MNHEY and SVGAGI. The CDR3 length is 17 residues. The CDR3 sequence is CASSYDGFAGSSYGQYF.

The chain links TRBV4-2 to TRBJ2-1; TCRdb lists TRBD1, though no DNA is available to test this call. The CDR3 is 19 amino acids. Germline V gene data show CDR1 as LGHNA and CDR2 as YNFKEQ. The CDR3 spells CASSQVVGDRAYLYNEQFF.

CDR3 amino acids: CAMSGDSNQPQHF. J is TRBJ1-5 and V is TRBV10-3; TCRdb selects TRBD1, and the lack of DNA leaves this call unchecked. The CDR3 has 13 residues. Germline lookup yields CDR1 ENHRY and CDR2 SYGVKD.

The rearrangement uses TRBV14 and TRBJ1-5. Germline CDR1 is SGHDN and CDR2 is FVKESK. The CDR3 length is 12 residues. The CDR3 spells CASSQGTQPQHF.

The chain joins TRBV28 to TRBJ1-5. The CDR3 contains 12 residues. From germline, CDR1 is MDHEN and CDR2 SYDVKM. CDR3 protein: CASSFVNQPQHF.

V usage is TRBV4-3 and J usage is TRBJ2-7; TCRdb reports TRBD2, a call that lacks DNA to check it against. The CDR3 is made up of 17 amino acids. CDR1 is LGHNA, CDR2 YSLEER, per germline. The CDR3 protein is CASSQDLHAGGLYEQYF.

The chain couples TRBV15 to TRBJ1-1. The V gene's germline CDR1 is LNHNV and CDR2 YYDKDF (reference sequence). The CDR3 loop spans 14 amino acids. CDR3 residues: CATSPRTGITEAFF. The full variable domain, in which reference TRBV15 and TRBJ1-1 provide the parts outside the CDR3, is DAMVIQNPRYQVTQFGKPVTLSCSQTLNHNVMYWYQQKSSQAPKLLFHYYDKDFNNEADTPDNFQSRRPNTSFCFLDIRSPGLGDTAMYLCATSPRTGITEAFFGQGTRLTVV.

The CDR3 here is CASSPPVVGSYNEQFF. The chain links TRBV18 to TRBJ2-1. CDR1 and CDR2 from the germline V gene are KGHSH and LQKENI. CDR3 length equals 16 residues.

The J gene is TRBJ2-1, the V gene TRBV28; absent DNA, TCRdb's TRBD2 call cannot be checked. Per the germline V gene, CDR1 is MDHEN and CDR2 is SYDVKM. This CDR3 spans 12 amino acids. CDR3 sequence: CASSFGEREQFF.

This chain uses TRBV7-8 with TRBJ2-2. CDR1 SGHVS and CDR2 FQNEAQ come from the germline V gene. The CDR3 spans 15 residues. CDR3 region: CASSFLSEYTGELFF.

The V gene is TRBV27, the J gene TRBJ2-7; TCRdb indicates TRBD1, and absent DNA this call remains unverified. CDR3 length: 13 amino acids. The germline CDR1 and CDR2 sequences are MNHEY and SMNVEV (reference sequence). CDR3 in amino acids: CASSLTREYEQYF.

This chain connects TRBV5-6 to TRBJ2-3. The germline CDR1 and CDR2 sequences are SGHDT and YYEEEE. This CDR3 comprises 14 residues. Here the CDR3 reads CASSWDRMSDTQYF. Supplemented by reference TRBV5-6 and TRBJ2-3, the full variable domain reads DAGVTQSPTHLIKTRGQQVTLRCSPKSGHDTVSWYQQALGQGPQFIFQYYEEEERQRGNFPDRFSGHQFPNYSSELNVNALLLGDSALYLCASSWDRMSDTQYFGPGTRLTVL.

This chain uses TRBV29-1 with TRBJ1-5; TCRdb outputs TRBD1, but without DNA this stays unchecked. Germline loops: CDR1 SQVTM, CDR2 ANQGSEA. The CDR3 sequence is 14 residues long. The CDR3: CSARTGNSNQPQHF.

The chain employs TRBV7-9 and TRBJ2-7; lacking DNA, the TRBD1 call made by TCRdb goes unchecked. This CDR3 has 15 amino acids. Germline values: CDR1 SEHNR, CDR2 FQNEAQ (reference sequence). CDR3 region: CASSLAGQNSYEQYF.

Here the CDR3 reads CASSLQASGIYEQYF. The chain has TRBV7-3 and TRBJ2-7; TCRdb designates TRBD2, a call that cannot be tested without DNA. Germline CDR1 reads SGHTA; CDR2 reads FQGTGA. CDR3 length: 15 amino acids.